Below, 26 T cell receptor beta chains from the same sample are listed, as sequenced in a study of MAIT cells during Salmonella Paratyphi A infection. Overall study findings and caveats: Infection appeared not to change oligoclonal MAIT cell TRBV usage, which favoured TRBV20 and TRBV6.

No antigen has been assigned to these receptors. The time point was: mid-infection, around enteric fever diagnosis. MAIT cells were sorted by flow cytometry as Valpha7.2+ CD161+ T cells. Using its own MiXCR run on the 5' RACE reads, TCRdb lists one record per CDR3 protein. The sample lists about 1,200 distinct CDR3 sequences; about 55% were seen once. The material was MAIT cells from blood, obtained at the middle sampling point of the challenge study. The receptors were sampled from a person between 18 and 75 years old who was deliberately infected with Salmonella Paratyphi A in a paratyphoid fever challenge study.

V is TRBV6-4 and J is TRBJ2-3; either TRBD1 or TRBD2 may supply D (5 bases each). Deletions cut 0 bases from V and 4 bases from J, with 11 bases between. The length of the CDR3 is 15 residues. Germline-derived CDR1 and CDR2 are MRHNA and SNTAGT. The CDR3 spells CASSDSRGEADTQYF. CDR3 coding DNA: TGTGCCAGCAGTGACTCGAGGGGAGAAGCAGATACGCAGTATTTT.

On this clonotype itself: The conserved closing phenylalanine or tryptophan is absent in this CDR3, likely reflecting a read error. The DNA is omitted, as the CDR3 cannot be located on it reliably, and the CDR3 follows TCRdb's listing. The V and J genes are TRBV4-2 and TRBJ2-1. The V gene's germline CDR1 is LGHNA and CDR2 YNFKEQ. 15 amino acids form the CDR3, both terminal residues included. The CDR3 loop reads CASSPVGEESNEQFG.

The CDR3 here is CSGSNAEYSWGEQFF. For the CDR3, the DNA is TGCAGTGGTAGCAACGCAGAGTACTCTTGGGGAGAGCAGTTCTTC. The genes are TRBV20-1 and TRBJ2-1; the D is unclear. Germline CDR1 and CDR2: DFQATT and SNEGSKA (reference sequence). V dropped 7 bases and J dropped 10 bases, with 26 bases sitting between them. The CDR3 sequence is 15 residues long.

This clonotype appeared once. One base away lies a much larger clone, so this may be a sequencing read error. The rearrangement uses TRBV3-1 and TRBJ2-2; D might be TRBD1 or TRBD2, each matching 5 bases. Deletions cut 4 bases from V and 4 bases from J, with 16 bases between. This CDR3 has 16 amino acids. The germline V gene has CDR1 LGHDT and CDR2 YNNKEL (reference sequence). The CDR3 is CASSRGWEQGTGELFF. The DNA of the CDR3 is TGTGCCAGCAGCCGCGGGTGGGAGCAGGGCACCGGGGAGCTGTTTTTT. The entire variable domain, with the rest obtained from reference TRBV3-1 and TRBJ2-2, is as follows: DTAVSQTPKYLVTQMGNDKSIKCEQNLGHDTMYWYKQDSKKFLKIMFSYNNKELIINETVPNRFSPKSPDKAHLNLHINSLELGDSAVYFCASSRGWEQGTGELFFGEGSRLTVL.

This clonotype was observed a few times. V and J are TRBV4-3 and TRBJ2-3; D is ambiguous. Between the trimmed V and J ends, which lost 0 bases and 8 bases, there was a span of 0 bases. The CDR3 consists of 10 residues. CDR1 and CDR2 (germline): LGHNA, YSLEER. The CDR3 region is CASSQDTQYF. The CDR3 nucleotides read TGCGCCAGCAGCCAAGATACGCAGTATTTT.

This clonotype appeared once. The chain is built from TRBV20-1 and TRBJ1-2; tentatively, D is TRBD1 (6 bases). This CDR3 comprises 14 residues. Trimming removed 1 base at V and 2 bases at J, with 11 bases between. Germline CDR1 is DFQATT and CDR2 is SNEGSKA (reference sequence). Here the CDR3 reads CSARAPGDNYGYTF. The CDR3 DNA reads TGCAGTGCTAGAGCTCCAGGGGACAACTATGGCTACACCTTC.

By share of the sample, this clonotype is hyperexpanded. The genes are TRBV20-1 and TRBJ2-5; the match to TRBD2 covers 8 bases. The V and J ends lost 1 base and 1 base, in that order; junction bases with no gene match: 2. From germline, CDR1 is DFQATT and CDR2 SNEGSKA (reference sequence). The CDR3 runs to 14 residues. The CDR3 region is CSARAGLAQETQYF. In nucleotides, the CDR3 is TGCAGTGCTAGAGCCGGACTAGCCCAAGAGACCCAGTACTTC.

This clonotype was counted between two and nine times. The gene calls are TRBV10-3 and TRBJ2-3; 11 nucleotides line up with TRBD2. Germline lookup yields CDR1 ENHRY and CDR2 SYGVKD. After removal of 4 bases from V and 3 bases from J, the junction contained 3 bases not matched to a gene. This CDR3 has 15 residues. CDR3 region: CAISAGLAETDTQYF. CDR3 in DNA: TGTGCCATCAGTGCGGGACTAGCGGAAACAGATACGCAGTATTTT.

This clonotype rates as medium-sized (0.01 to 0.1%). The CDR3: CSARPQEREVYEQYF. The CDR3 DNA reads TGCAGTGCCCGCCCGCAAGAGCGGGAGGTCTACGAGCAGTACTTC. This chain connects TRBV20-1 to TRBJ2-7; TRBD2 matches 9 bases. The CDR3 contains 15 residues. V dropped 6 bases and J dropped 3; count of bases not matched to a gene: 12. Germline V lookup: CDR1 DFQATT, CDR2 SNEGSKA (reference sequence).

This clonotype was observed a few times. DNA of the CDR3: TGTGCCAGCAGTGAAGCCGAGGGGGCAAGTCAGCCCCAGCATTTT. It yields the protein CASSEAEGASQPQHF. V gene TRBV6-1 combines with J gene TRBJ1-5; TRBD1 matches at 7 bases. J lost 6 bases, V lost 0 bases, and 5 bases had no gene match. Germline assignment: CDR1 MNHNS and CDR2 SASEGT. This CDR3 contains 15 residues.

This chain joins TRBV20-1 and TRBJ2-1; 7 bases are a match to TRBD2. The CDR3 covers 16 residues. V was pared by 6 bases and J by 6 bases, with 17 bases of the junction left unmatched. Germline CDR1 is DFQATT and CDR2 is SNEGSKA (reference sequence). For the CDR3, the DNA is TGCAGTGCCAGCAGTGACTCTGCGGGAGAGGGCAATGAGCAGTTCTTC. This sequence encodes CSASSDSAGEGNEQFF.

A remark on this clonotype: The conserved phenylalanine or tryptophan normally closing the CDR3 is absent here, so this likely arose from a read error. No DNA is shown, since the ends of the CDR3 on it are uncertain; the CDR3 is the one TCRdb lists. The rearrangement joins TRBV20-1 to TRBJ1-5; TRBD1, as called in the table, went unchecked against the DNA. The CDR3 extends over 15 residues, inclusive of both ends. Germline CDR1 is DFQATT and CDR2 is SNEGSKA (reference sequence). CDR3 sequence: CSSQQVQGGNKKKKG.

As regards this clonotype: A read error is likely, as this CDR3 ends without the conserved phenylalanine or tryptophan. No DNA is shown, since the ends of the CDR3 on it are uncertain; the CDR3 is the one TCRdb lists. The V call is TRBV20-1, the J call TRBJ2-5; the table names TRBD2, a call not compared with the DNA. Germline CDR1 is DFQATT and CDR2 is SNEGSKA (reference sequence). The CDR3 is 14 residues long, counting both termini. The CDR3 loop reads CSARAGIAKEKKEG.

By frequency in the sample, this clonotype is large (0.1 to 1%). J is TRBJ2-3 and V is TRBV6-2 or TRBV6-3; TRBD2 might be the D (5 bases). Germline V gives CDR1 MNHEY, CDR2 SVGEGT. CDR3 length equals 14 residues. V lost 5 bases to trimming and J lost 0 bases, with 9 bases between them. The DNA for the CDR3 is TGTGCCAGCAGTCCAGGACTGAGCACAGATACGCAGTATTTT. Translating gives CASSPGLSTDTQYF.

The chain combines TRBV15 with TRBJ2-5; D remains unclear. Germline V CDR1 and CDR2: LNHNV, YYDKDF (reference sequence). V was shortened by 3 bases and J by 1 base, with 0 bases between the two germline ends. The CDR3 loop spans 11 amino acids. The DNA for the CDR3 is TGTGCCACCAGCAGCCAAGAGACCCAGTACTTC. Translating gives CATSSQETQYF.

The V call is TRBV4-2, the J call TRBJ2-6, with 10 bases aligning to TRBD1. The J segment lost 4 bases and the V segment lost 6 bases, leaving 9 bases of the junction unmatched. CDR1 and CDR2 (germline): LGHNA, YNFKEQ. The CDR3 runs 17 residues. The CDR3 DNA reads as TGTGCCAGCAGGTCGACAGGGGGCGGTACAGGGGCCAACGTCCTGACTTTC. Translation gives CASRSTGGGTGANVLTF.

The chain is built from TRBV6-4 and TRBJ2-3, with 9 bases fitting TRBD2. The germline CDR1 and CDR2 sequences are MRHNA and SNTAGT. Losses at the gene ends were 6 bases for V and 3 bases for J; bases not matched to a gene: 7. CDR3 size: 15 residues. CDR3 amino acids: CASSSRAGGTDTQYF. The CDR3 DNA sequence: TGTGCCAGCAGCTCGAGAGCGGGGGGTACAGATACGCAGTATTTT.

As for this clonotype: The CDR3 carries no conserved terminal phenylalanine or tryptophan, so it likely arises from a read error. The DNA is omitted, as the CDR3 cannot be located on it reliably, and the CDR3 follows TCRdb's listing. The chain links TRBV4-3 to TRBJ1-6. The germline V gene encodes CDR1 LGHNA and CDR2 YSLEER. The CDR3 is 17 residues long, ends included. The CDR3 region is CASSQDPKEGGGEKRKG.

J is TRBJ2-7 and V is TRBV20-1, with 7 bases aligning to TRBD2. The CDR3 runs to 15 residues. The germline V gene has CDR1 DFQATT and CDR2 SNEGSKA (reference sequence). V lost 3 bases to trimming and J lost 5 bases; unmatched junction nucleotides: 13. CDR3 protein: CSARAGEPSGNEQYF. CDR3 nucleotides: TGCAGTGCTAGGGCGGGAGAACCAAGCGGGAACGAGCAGTACTTC.

The chain joins TRBV10-3 to TRBJ1-1; D not resolved. This CDR3 spans 11 amino acids. The V and J ends lost 2 bases and 9 bases respectively, with 7 bases between them. Germline CDR1 and CDR2: ENHRY and SYGVKD. DNA for the CDR3: TGTGCCATCAGTGAGGGCAGTAAAGCTTTCTTT. Translated, it gives CAISEGSKAFF.

This clonotype was seen once. The V and J genes are TRBV20-1 and TRBJ2-7; D is perhaps TRBD2 (6 bases). V shed 6 bases and J shed 0 bases, with 27 bases lying between them. This CDR3 is built from 18 residues. CDR1 and CDR2 (germline): DFQATT, SNEGSKA (reference sequence). CDR3 loop: CSASSEAVGDSISYEQYF. The CDR3 DNA reads as TGCAGTGCCAGCAGTGAAGCAGTAGGGGACTCGATCTCCTACGAGCAGTACTTC.

The chain carries TRBV20-1 and TRBJ2-7; perhaps TRBD1 as D (6 bases). Between the trimmed V and J ends, which lost 2 bases and 6 bases, there was a span of 20 bases. Germline CDR1 reads DFQATT; CDR2 reads SNEGSKA (reference sequence). The CDR3 loop spans 15 amino acids. The CDR3 reads CSARFAETGASEQYF. CDR3 in DNA: TGCAGTGCTAGATTCGCGGAGACAGGCGCTTCCGAGCAGTACTTC.

The rearrangement links TRBV6-5 to TRBJ2-3; the match to TRBD2 covers 8 bases. This CDR3 has 17 residues. Germline V lookup: CDR1 MNHEY, CDR2 SVGAGI. The V and J ends lost 0 bases and 1 base, in that order; junction bases with no gene match: 6. The CDR3 sequence is CASSYSPSGWGTDTQYF. The CDR3 DNA reads TGTGCCAGCAGTTACTCGCCTAGCGGGTGGGGCACAGATACGCAGTATTTT.

By frequency in the sample, this clonotype is large. This may come from a read error, since a much larger clone is one base off. This chain connects TRBV20-1 to TRBJ2-1, with 8 bases that match TRBD2. Germline lookup yields CDR1 DFQATT and CDR2 SNEGSKA (reference sequence). The length of the CDR3 is 12 residues. CDR3 in DNA: TGCTGTGCTAGAGAGCGGGAGAATGAGCAGTTCTTC. It encodes CCARERENEQFF.

The gene calls are TRBV6-4 and TRBJ2-1, with 8 nucleotides matching TRBD2. The J segment lost 3 bases and the V segment lost 3 bases, leaving 10 bases of the junction unmatched. Per the germline V gene, CDR1 is MRHNA and CDR2 is SNTAGT. This CDR3 contains 17 residues. DNA for the CDR3: TGTGCCAGCAGTGAAAGTAGCGGGACTACTGACTACAATGAGCAGTTCTTC. The encoded protein is CASSESSGTTDYNEQFF.

Remarks on this clonotype: The CDR3 carries no conserved terminal phenylalanine or tryptophan, so it likely arises from a read error. It is unclear where the CDR3 begins or ends on the DNA, so no DNA is shown, and the CDR3 is as TCRdb lists it. The rearrangement joins TRBV6-1 to TRBJ1-6; the table's D call, TRBD1, has no DNA check behind it. Germline CDR1 reads MNHNS; CDR2 reads SASEGT. The CDR3 contains 14 residues when both ends are counted. CDR3 protein: CATTRTGEESPRKG.